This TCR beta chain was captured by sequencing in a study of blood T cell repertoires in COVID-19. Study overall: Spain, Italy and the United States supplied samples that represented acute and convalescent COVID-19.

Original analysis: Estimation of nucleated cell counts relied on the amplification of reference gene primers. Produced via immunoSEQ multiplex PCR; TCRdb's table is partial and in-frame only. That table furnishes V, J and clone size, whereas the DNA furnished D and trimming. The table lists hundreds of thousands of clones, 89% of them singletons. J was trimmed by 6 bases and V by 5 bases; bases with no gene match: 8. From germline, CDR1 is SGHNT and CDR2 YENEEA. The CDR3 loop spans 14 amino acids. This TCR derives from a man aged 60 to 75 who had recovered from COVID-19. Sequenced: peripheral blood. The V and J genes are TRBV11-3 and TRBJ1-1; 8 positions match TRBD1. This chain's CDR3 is CASSRVGQGAEAFF. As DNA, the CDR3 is TGTGCCAGCAGCCGGGTTGGACAGGGCGCTGAAGCTTTCTTT.